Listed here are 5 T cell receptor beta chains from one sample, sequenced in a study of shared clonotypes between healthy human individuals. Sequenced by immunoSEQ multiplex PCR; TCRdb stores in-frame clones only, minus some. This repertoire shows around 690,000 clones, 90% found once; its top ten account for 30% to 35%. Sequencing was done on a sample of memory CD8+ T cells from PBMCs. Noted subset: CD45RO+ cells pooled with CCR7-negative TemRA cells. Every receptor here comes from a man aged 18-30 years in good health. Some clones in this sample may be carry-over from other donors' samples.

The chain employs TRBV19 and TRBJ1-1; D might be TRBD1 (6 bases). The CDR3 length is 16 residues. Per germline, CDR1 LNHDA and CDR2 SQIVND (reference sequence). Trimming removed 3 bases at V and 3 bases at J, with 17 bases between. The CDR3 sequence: CASSIGVGQGYTEAFF. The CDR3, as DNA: TGTGCCAGTAGTATTGGTGTTGGGCAGGGGTACACTGAAGCTTTCTTT.

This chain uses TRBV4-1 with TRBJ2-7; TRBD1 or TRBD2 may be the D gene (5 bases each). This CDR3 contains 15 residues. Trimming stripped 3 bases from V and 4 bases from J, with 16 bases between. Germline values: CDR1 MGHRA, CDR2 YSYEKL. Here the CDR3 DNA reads TGCGCCAGCAGCCACAGGGCAGGCGCGGGTTACGAGCAGTACTTC. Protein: CASSHRAGAGYEQYF.

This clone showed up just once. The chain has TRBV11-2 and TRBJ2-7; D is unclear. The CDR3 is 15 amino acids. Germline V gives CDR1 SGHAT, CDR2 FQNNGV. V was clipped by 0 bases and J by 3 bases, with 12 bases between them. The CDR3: CASSLEAYSFYEQYF. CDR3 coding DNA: TGTGCCAGCAGCTTAGAGGCTTATTCCTTCTACGAGCAGTACTTC.

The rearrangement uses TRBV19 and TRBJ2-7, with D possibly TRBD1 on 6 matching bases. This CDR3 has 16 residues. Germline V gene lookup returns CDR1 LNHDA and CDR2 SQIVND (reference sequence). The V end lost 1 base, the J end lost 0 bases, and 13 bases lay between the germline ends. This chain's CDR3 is CASSIGDRHSSYEQYF. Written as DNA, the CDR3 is TGTGCCAGTAGTATAGGTGACAGGCACAGCTCCTACGAGCAGTACTTC.

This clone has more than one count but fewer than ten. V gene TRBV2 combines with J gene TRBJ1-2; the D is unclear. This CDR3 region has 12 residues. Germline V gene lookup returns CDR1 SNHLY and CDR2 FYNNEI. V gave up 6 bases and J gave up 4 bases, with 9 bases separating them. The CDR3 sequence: CASSPRGYGYTF. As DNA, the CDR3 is TGTGCCAGCAGCCCCCGGGGCTATGGCTACACCTTC.